The 17 T cell receptor beta chains in this list originate from one sample, sequenced in a study of spatial heterogeneity in lung cancer. The sample's time point: sample taken at primary tumor resection. MiXCR, applied by TCRdb to the 5' RACE reads, yields one record per CDR3 protein. Of over 9,500 distinct CDR3 sequences listed, approximately 3.7% are singletons. The source was PBMCs, collected at surgery. These receptor sequences come from a female donor with early-stage non-small cell lung cancer.

This clonotype was detected ten times or more. This chain connects TRBV20-1 to TRBJ2-3; a possible D gene is TRBD1 (5 bases). The germline V and J ends were trimmed by 1 base and 6 bases, with 17 bases remaining between them. There are 15 residues in the CDR3. Germline V gene sequence: CDR1 DFQATT, CDR2 SNEGSKA (reference sequence). Here the CDR3 reads CSARGFGQGGDTQYF. CDR3 nucleotides: TGCAGTGCTAGAGGTTTTGGGCAGGGTGGTGATACGCAGTATTTT.

The table lists this clonotype with many counts. The gene calls are TRBV4-1 and TRBJ1-1, with D uncertain. This CDR3 spans 13 amino acids. The germline V and J ends were trimmed by 2 bases and 0 bases, with 4 bases remaining between them. CDR1 is MGHRA and CDR2 is YSYEKL in the germline V gene. The CDR3 nucleotides read TGCGCCAGCAGCCAAACTATGAACACTGAAGCTTTCTTT. Protein: CASSQTMNTEAFF.

This clonotype was found many times. The chain has TRBV5-6 and TRBJ1-2; D may be TRBD1 (5 bases). CDR1 is SGHDT and CDR2 is YYEEEE in the germline V gene. Trimming removed 3 bases at V and 8 bases at J, with 17 bases between. The CDR3 consists of 14 residues. CDR3 bases: TGTGCCAGCAGCTGGGACTATTCGAAATCCGGCTACACCTTC. Translating gives CASSWDYSKSGYTF.

In its sample, this clonotype was seen many times. The chain joins TRBV7-9 to TRBJ1-1; TRBD1 is a possible D gene (5 bases). Per the germline V gene, CDR1 is SEHNR and CDR2 is FQNEAQ (reference sequence). With 2 bases removed from V and 3 bases from J, the gap between germline ends came to 7 bases. This CDR3 is built from 13 residues. CDR3 sequence: CASSLSRDTEAFF. The CDR3 bases are TGTGCCAGCAGCTTATCCAGGGACACTGAAGCTTTCTTT.

In its sample, this clonotype was seen many times. The rearrangement joins TRBV20-1 to TRBJ1-1; 9 nucleotides agree with TRBD1. This CDR3 has 15 residues. The trim removed 1 base at V and 5 bases at J, leaving 8 bases unmatched. CDR1 is DFQATT and CDR2 is SNEGSKA in the germline V gene (reference sequence). This CDR3 reads CSARAPMTGGTEAFF. DNA for the CDR3: TGCAGTGCTAGAGCCCCAATGACAGGGGGAACTGAAGCTTTCTTT.

The rearrangement uses TRBV14 and TRBJ2-1; the match to TRBD2 covers 12 bases. V lost 4 bases, J lost 4 bases, and 5 bases stayed unmatched. There are 16 residues in the CDR3. Germline CDR1 SGHDN, CDR2 FVKESK. The CDR3: CASSLRLAGAYNEQFF. DNA for the CDR3: TGTGCCAGCAGCCTCAGACTAGCGGGGGCGTACAATGAGCAGTTCTTC.

This clonotype is categorized as medium-sized. The chain is built from TRBV20-1 and TRBJ2-5; 7 bases are a match to TRBD1. Germline CDR1 is DFQATT and CDR2 is SNEGSKA (reference sequence). V gave up 4 bases and J gave up 2 bases; unmatched junction bases: 4. This CDR3 is 13 amino acids long. The CDR3 coding sequence is TGCAGTGCTACAGGGACAGCACAAGAGACCCAGTACTTC. Translating gives CSATGTAQETQYF.

In its sample, this clonotype was seen a few times. The chain uses TRBV5-4 and TRBJ1-4; D unresolved. Germline CDR1 reads SGHNT; CDR2 reads YYREEE (reference sequence). V was pared by 2 bases and J by 5 bases, with 10 bases between. The CDR3 length is 14 residues. CDR3 sequence: CASSLNTENEKLFF. CDR3 nucleotide sequence: TGTGCCAGCAGCTTAAACACGGAGAATGAAAAACTGTTTTTT.

This clonotype was seen ten or more times. The chain recombines TRBV29-1 with TRBJ1-1; 9 positions agree with TRBD1. CDR3 length: 15 amino acids. The V and J ends lost 1 base and 1 base, in that order; junction bases with no gene match: 4. Germline assignment: CDR1 SQVTM and CDR2 ANQGSEA. Here the CDR3 reads CSVEAPTGGNTEAFF. CDR3 nucleotides: TGCAGCGTTGAAGCTCCGACAGGGGGGAACACTGAAGCTTTCTTT.

Ten or more counts support this clonotype. This chain uses TRBV7-9 with TRBJ2-5; no definite D call. Germline lookup yields CDR1 SEHNR and CDR2 FQNEAQ (reference sequence). This CDR3 region has 14 residues. The V gene lost 3 bases and the J gene lost 3 bases, with 11 bases spanning the gap. CDR3 region: CASSLAGLKETQYF. For the CDR3, the DNA is TGTGCCAGCAGCTTGGCCGGGCTCAAAGAGACCCAGTACTTC. The variable domain in full, with the rest retrieved from reference TRBV7-9 and TRBJ2-5, is DTGVSQNPRHKITKRGQNVTFRCDPISEHNRLYWYRQTLGQGPEFLTYFQNEAQLEKSRLLSDRFSAERPKGSFSTLEIQRTEQGDSAMYLCASSLAGLKETQYFGPGTRLLVL.

This clonotype was seen ten or more times. The J gene is TRBJ1-1, the V gene TRBV25-1; TRBD1 agrees at 8 bases. The junction had 16 bases not matched to a gene; V was cut back by 1 base and J by 9 bases. The CDR3 length is 17 residues. Germline assignment: CDR1 MGHDK and CDR2 SYGVNS. CDR3 nucleotide sequence: TGTGCCAGCAGTGAATTTGGCCCCCGGACAGGGAGAAATAAAGCTTTCTTT. Protein sequence: CASSEFGPRTGRNKAFF.

This chain links TRBV24-1 with TRBJ2-1; maybe TRBD2 (6 bases). The germline V gene has CDR1 KGHDR and CDR2 SFDVKD. This CDR3 spans 12 amino acids. V was clipped by 5 bases and J by 13 bases, with 14 bases between them. CDR3: CATSAAGTAQFF. The CDR3 DNA reads as TGTGCCACCAGTGCTGCCGGGACTGCACAGTTCTTC.

This clonotype appeared many times. The genes are TRBV7-9 and TRBJ1-1, with D perhaps TRBD1 (5 bases). This CDR3 region has 17 residues. The germline V gene encodes CDR1 SEHNR and CDR2 FQNEAQ (reference sequence). Between the trimmed V and J ends, which lost 2 bases and 1 base, there was a span of 17 bases. The CDR3 sequence is CASSLPVGGEANTEAFF. The CDR3 bases are TGTGCCAGCAGCTTACCGGTGGGGGGAGAAGCGAACACTGAAGCTTTCTTT. Drawing the rest from reference TRBV7-9 and TRBJ1-1, the complete variable domain is DTGVSQNPRHKITKRGQNVTFRCDPISEHNRLYWYRQTLGQGPEFLTYFQNEAQLEKSRLLSDRFSAERPKGSFSTLEIQRTEQGDSAMYLCASSLPVGGEANTEAFFGQGTRLTVV.

This clonotype has ten or more counts. V and J are TRBV28 and TRBJ1-2; no firm D call. Looked up from germline, CDR1 is MDHEN and CDR2 is SYDVKM. The V and J ends lost 2 bases and 6 bases respectively, with 7 bases between them. The CDR3 is made up of 12 amino acids. Here the CDR3 reads CASSLPKDGYTF. CDR3 bases: TGTGCCAGCAGTTTACCTAAGGATGGCTACACCTTC.

This clonotype has a count of ten or more. This chain joins TRBV4-2 and TRBJ1-1; no reliable D call. Trimming shortened V by 0 bases and J by 0 bases, and 11 bases separated the two germline ends. The CDR3 loop spans 16 amino acids. CDR1 is LGHNA, CDR2 YNFKEQ, per germline. The CDR3 protein is CASSQDAGSMNTEAFF. In DNA form, the CDR3 reads TGTGCCAGCAGCCAAGACGCGGGAAGCATGAACACTGAAGCTTTCTTT.

Within the sample, this clonotype is medium-sized. This sequence joins TRBV4-2 and TRBJ2-7; D unresolved. The CDR3 totals 13 residues. The germline V and J ends were trimmed by 6 bases and 1 base, with 10 bases remaining between them. Looked up from germline, CDR1 is LGHNA and CDR2 is YNFKEQ. The CDR3 DNA sequence: TGTGCCAGCAGTCAGTACATGTCCTACGAGCAGTACTTC. It yields the protein CASSQYMSYEQYF.

At least ten counts were recorded for this clonotype. V usage is TRBV7-2 and J usage is TRBJ2-1; weak D call: TRBD1 (5 bases). CDR3 length: 13 residues. Germline values: CDR1 SGHTA, CDR2 FQGNSA. V lost 0 bases, J lost 14 bases, and 14 bases lay in between. The CDR3 here is CASSLAIREREFF. The CDR3 DNA is TGTGCCAGCAGCTTAGCGATCAGGGAACGGGAGTTCTTC.